What follows describes a single T cell receptor beta chain. Its binding antigen is unknown. Per-base quality was not reported, and no clone a single base away is much larger than it. This sample is drawn from a study of T cell responses to AZD1222 COVID-19 vaccine (dated by TCRdb to the early 2020s). Context from the whole study: AZD1222 recipients whose second dose came at about 4 weeks and those whose second dose came at about 12 weeks were combined into one group, since spike-specific TCR depth and breadth did not differ between the two schedules. Enrollment into the trials was organized by age into subgroups of 18-55, 56-69 and 70-plus years, and those subgroups contained about 160, 30 and 59 TCR-sequenced participants, respectively. A total of 230 to 250 trial participants underwent TCR sequencing, of whom under 220 had received two doses of AZD1222 and approximately 26 had received two doses of the MenACWY control vaccine. Results the study describes overall, beyond this receptor: Vaccine-associated CD4 TCRs spanned the whole spike protein, with dominant responses in regions 160-218 and 743-854. After two AZD1222 doses, both the breadth and the depth of spike-specific TCRs were significantly higher than at day 0 and than in MenACWY recipients. Because no day 14 peak-response samples were available, the repertoires could be characterized only after the peak T cell response. In the small 56-69-year group, the increase in depth fell short of significance, most likely because of low power. Conclusions about previously exposed vaccinees were limited because only six AZD1222 recipients were SARS-CoV-2 seropositive at baseline. Participants were mostly white British, with more females than males. The authors suggested clonal diversity may have been underestimated. Nearly half of unique spike-specific TCRs reportedly recognized epitopes outside regions mutated in the B.1.351 and B.1.1.7 variants.

CDR1 and CDR2 were assigned from the germline V gene as SNHLY and FYNNEI. From the cysteine through the phenylalanine, the CDR3 covers 13 amino acids. The CDR3 DNA has 39 bases and is translated from base 1. At the junction V is shortened by 9 bases and J by 1 base, with 12 bases in between. According to the study, the label for this sample's time point signals: baseline before first vaccination. Vaccinee samples were obtained from the UK trials COV001 and COV002, which included a single-blind randomized controlled phase 2/3 trial of AZD1222 (ChAdOx1 nCoV-19) in healthy adults. For TCRbeta chain sequencing, PBMC samples were collected from trial participants at day 0 and at day 28 after the second dose. The CDR3 regions of human TCRbeta chains were analyzed by immunosequencing. On the authors' methods: Repertoire TCRs were checked for matches against a reference library of SARS-CoV-2-specific TCRs that had been generated using the MIRA antigen-specificity platform. Breadth meant the fraction of unique TCRs that were SARS-CoV-2-associated, whereas depth meant the fraction of total T cells that were SARS-CoV-2-associated. Using the MIRA data, every spike-specific TCR was mapped to the spike region that the TCR reacted to and assigned to either a CD4 or a CD8 class. Log10-transformed breadth and depth values were compared by one-way ANOVA with Sidak's multiple comparisons tests. TCRdb took over this immuneACCESS table, retaining in-frame rearrangements with V and J assigned. Such tables are incomplete; in checked studies, under half of the missing clones stem from an unresolved V gene, and the remainder is unexplained. That table is the source of V, J and clone size, and D and trimming were worked out from the DNA. The sample table shows about 110,000 clones, and around 84% are seen once. 3.3% of the sample rests with the top ten.

The receptor chain draws on TRBV2 and TRBJ1-1, with a tentative D gene TRBD1 over 6 matching bases. This sequence was found in an adult in good health. The source material was peripheral blood, sampled on day 0 of AZD1222 vaccination. The nucleotide sequence reads TGTGCCAGTACAGGGACGGGGAACACTGAAGCTTTCTTT. Translation gives CASTGTGNTEAFF.